Below are 31 T cell receptor beta chains sequenced from a single sample in a study of naive and memory T cell subsets. The beta constant-region primer was an equimolar mix of two oligonucleotides covering TRBC1 and TRBC2. In TCRdb, the UMI-ligation and nested PCR reads were re-called with MiXCR into one record per CDR3 protein. The sample carries 140,000 to 150,000 distinct CDR3 sequences, about a sixth recorded once. Sequencing input: naive CD4+ T cells from blood. These receptors were obtained from a human donor in good health.

This clonotype was observed a few times. The J gene is TRBJ2-7, the V gene TRBV5-5; no firm D call. Germline assignment: CDR1 SGHKS and CDR2 YYEKEE (reference sequence). The germline V and J ends were trimmed by 0 bases and 3 bases, with 10 bases remaining between them. This CDR3 is 14 amino acids long. CDR3 coding DNA: TGTGCCAGCAGCTTGGTAGTAGGGAACTACGAGCAGTACTTC. It codes for CASSLVVGNYEQYF.

The rearrangement joins TRBV7-9 to TRBJ1-2, with 7 bases fitting TRBD1. The trim removed 4 bases at V and 5 bases at J, leaving 7 bases unmatched. Per the germline V gene, CDR1 is SEHNR and CDR2 is FQNEAQ (reference sequence). The length of the CDR3 is 14 residues. The CDR3, as DNA: TGTGCCAGCAGCTCAGGGGACAGACGATATGGCTACACCTTC. It translates to CASSSGDRRYGYTF.

This clonotype was counted a few times. The V gene is TRBV12-3 or TRBV12-4, the J gene TRBJ1-2; 7 bases align to TRBD1. J gave up 1 base and V 3 bases, and 5 bases lay outside the gene matches. There are 15 residues in the CDR3. CDR3 coding DNA: TGTGCCAGCAGTTTCCGGGACAGCCGTAACTATGGCTACACCTTC. Amino acid sequence: CASSFRDSRNYGYTF.

The chain joins TRBV9 to TRBJ2-7, with D uncertain. CDR3 size: 13 residues. CDR1 SGDLS and CDR2 YYNGEE come from the germline V gene. Trimming stripped 0 bases from V and 9 bases from J, with 13 bases between. The CDR3 loop reads CASSVEGVGLQYF. The CDR3, as DNA: TGTGCCAGCAGCGTAGAAGGAGTGGGGTTGCAGTACTTC.

The sample holds a few counts of this clonotype. The rearrangement joins TRBV24-1 to TRBJ2-1; D is unclear. Germline V lookup: CDR1 KGHDR, CDR2 SFDVKD. V dropped 9 bases and J dropped 4 bases, with 6 bases sitting between them. The CDR3 loop spans 11 amino acids. The CDR3 region is CATEQYNEQFF. The CDR3 DNA sequence: TGTGCCACCGAGCAGTACAATGAGCAGTTCTTC.

This clonotype has more than one count but fewer than ten. The genes are TRBV6-5 and TRBJ2-5; TRBD1 is a possible D gene (5 bases). This CDR3 region has 16 residues. Germline loops: CDR1 MNHEY, CDR2 SVGAGI. V was trimmed by 2 bases and J by 0 bases, leaving 13 bases between them. The CDR3 sequence: CASSYGAHRYQETQYF. The CDR3 DNA sequence: TGTGCCAGCAGTTACGGGGCACATAGGTACCAAGAGACCCAGTACTTC.

The genes are TRBV12-3 or TRBV12-4 and TRBJ2-7; the D gene is possibly TRBD1 (6 bases). V lost 7 bases and J 0 bases, leaving 13 bases between the germline ends. The CDR3 has 14 amino acids. The CDR3, as DNA: TGTGCCAGCAAGATTGACAGGCACTCCTACGAGCAGTACTTC. This translates into CASKIDRHSYEQYF.

This sequence joins TRBV29-1 and TRBJ1-3; D is uncertain. This CDR3 comprises 12 residues. Germline V lookup: CDR1 SQVTM, CDR2 ANQGSEA. Trimming shortened V by 7 bases and J by 4 bases, and 11 bases separated the two germline ends. This chain's CDR3 is CSGHGLGNTIYF. The CDR3 coding sequence is TGCAGCGGACATGGGCTAGGAAACACCATATATTTT.

The chain couples TRBV20-1 to TRBJ2-1; 9 positions agree with TRBD2. With V trimmed by 3 bases and J by 4 bases, 10 bases remained unmatched. The CDR3 is 16 residues long. The germline V gene encodes CDR1 DFQATT and CDR2 SNEGSKA (reference sequence). CDR3 DNA: TGCAGTGCTAGCCCCCCAGGTAGCGGGAGATACAATGAGCAGTTCTTC. Translation: CSASPPGSGRYNEQFF.

This clonotype has just a few counts. The rearrangement links TRBV19 to TRBJ1-1; D unclear. CDR3 size: 13 residues. The ends were cut back, 5 bases at V and 1 base at J, with 8 bases in the middle. Looked up from germline, CDR1 is LNHDA and CDR2 is SQIVND (reference sequence). The CDR3 loop reads CASSSFANTEAFF. The DNA of the CDR3 is TGTGCCAGTAGTTCGTTCGCGAACACTGAAGCTTTCTTT.

The genes are TRBV2 and TRBJ2-1; TRBD2 aligns across 9 bases. V gave up 7 bases and J gave up 2 bases; unmatched junction bases: 6. This CDR3 region has 15 residues. Per germline, CDR1 SNHLY and CDR2 FYNNEI. As DNA, the CDR3 is TGTGCCAGCAAGAAGCGGGAGGCAACCTACAATGAGCAGTTCTTC. Its protein is CASKKREATYNEQFF.

The CDR3 spells CASSVSSGALTDTQYF. CDR3 DNA sequence: TGTGCCAGCAGCGTGTCTAGCGGCGCTCTGACAGATACGCAGTATTTT. V and J are TRBV9 and TRBJ2-3; the match to TRBD2 covers 7 bases. Losses at the gene ends were 2 bases for V and 3 bases for J; bases not matched to a gene: 9. This CDR3 region has 16 residues. Germline V gene sequence: CDR1 SGDLS, CDR2 YYNGEE.

The chain carries TRBV6-5 and TRBJ2-1; 8 bases agree with TRBD1. The V and J ends lost 0 bases and 10 bases, in that order; junction bases with no gene match: 5. This CDR3 comprises 14 residues. Germline assignment: CDR1 MNHEY and CDR2 SVGAGI. The CDR3 loop reads CASSYSTWDREQFF. In nucleotides, the CDR3 is TGTGCCAGCAGTTACTCGACGTGGGACAGGGAGCAGTTCTTC.

This clonotype was counted many times. The chain combines TRBV24-1 with TRBJ2-3; 13 nucleotides agree with TRBD2. Trimming cost V 4 bases and J 6 bases; bases outside gene matches: 6. The germline CDR1 and CDR2 sequences are KGHDR and SFDVKD. The CDR3 is 16 amino acids. CDR3 protein: CATSDRTSGRADTQYF. DNA of the CDR3: TGTGCCACCAGTGACCGTACTAGCGGGAGGGCCGATACGCAGTATTTT.

This clonotype has only a few counts. The chain joins TRBV20-1 to TRBJ2-3; 9 bases match TRBD1. Germline V CDR1 and CDR2: DFQATT, SNEGSKA (reference sequence). This CDR3 is 13 amino acids long. J was trimmed by 11 bases and V by 3 bases; bases with no gene match: 9. The chain's CDR3 is CSARGDPGQGQYF. DNA for the CDR3: TGCAGTGCTAGGGGGGACCCGGGACAGGGGCAGTATTTT.

This clonotype has only a few counts. V is TRBV24-1 and J is TRBJ2-5, with TRBD1 as a possible D gene (5 bases). The germline V gene has CDR1 KGHDR and CDR2 SFDVKD. The ends were cut back, 4 bases at V and 3 bases at J, with 11 bases in the middle. The CDR3 is made up of 14 amino acids. CDR3 nucleotides: TGTGCCACCAGTGACAGACCCAGGGAAGAGACCCAGTACTTC. It specifies CATSDRPREETQYF.

CDR3 in amino acids: CASSNLGQHGYTF. CDR3 nucleotides: TGTGCCAGCTCAAACCTGGGACAGCATGGCTACACCTTC. This chain links TRBV18 with TRBJ1-2; 7 positions agree with TRBD1. There are 13 residues in the CDR3. J was trimmed by 6 bases and V by 5 bases; bases with no gene match: 6. Per germline, CDR1 KGHSH and CDR2 LQKENI. Full variable domain (missing parts from reference TRBV18 and TRBJ1-2): NAGVMQNPRHLVRRRGQEARLRCSPMKGHSHVYWYRQLPEEGLKFMVYLQKENIIDESGMPKERFSAEFPKEGPSILRIQQVVRGDSAAYFCASSNLGQHGYTFGSGTRLTVV.

In its sample, this clonotype was seen a few times. In DNA, the CDR3 is TGTGCCAGCAGCTCCCTACTCCGACAGGGGTCCTACGAGCAGTACTTC. It is translated as CASSSLLRQGSYEQYF. The chain uses TRBV11-2 and TRBJ2-7; 8 bases agree with TRBD1. V lost 4 bases, J lost 1 base, and 9 bases stayed unmatched. Germline lookup yields CDR1 SGHAT and CDR2 FQNNGV. The CDR3 spans 16 residues.

There are a few counts of this clonotype. This rearrangement joins TRBV12-3 or TRBV12-4 to TRBJ2-3; a possible D gene is TRBD2 (5 bases). Between the trimmed V and J ends, which lost 1 base and 3 bases, there was a span of 11 bases. The CDR3 extends over 15 amino acids. The CDR3 sequence: CASSLEFGGTDTQYF. CDR3 bases: TGTGCCAGCAGTTTAGAGTTCGGCGGGACAGATACGCAGTATTTT.

The V gene is TRBV20-1, the J gene TRBJ1-2, with D possibly being TRBD1 (6 bases). This CDR3 has 13 residues. V lost 3 bases and J 2 bases, leaving 10 bases between the germline ends. Germline CDR1 is DFQATT and CDR2 is SNEGSKA (reference sequence). CDR3 region: CSARGQTNYGYTF. The DNA of the CDR3 is TGCAGTGCTAGGGGACAAACGAACTATGGCTACACCTTC.

This clonotype was seen a handful of times. The chain couples TRBV4-1 to TRBJ2-5; tentative D call: TRBD2 (6 bases). CDR1 is MGHRA and CDR2 is YSYEKL in the germline V gene. V was trimmed by 1 base and J by 2 bases, leaving 11 bases between them. This CDR3 has 15 amino acids. CDR3 loop: CASSQVGGYQETQYF. CDR3 bases: TGCGCCAGCAGCCAAGTCGGGGGATATCAAGAGACCCAGTACTTC.

This clonotype was detected only a few times. This chain links TRBV7-2 with TRBJ2-7; D is perhaps TRBD1 or TRBD2 (7 bases each). The V and J ends lost 1 base and 4 bases respectively, with 11 bases between them. Germline V lookup: CDR1 SGHTA, CDR2 FQGNSA. There are 14 residues in the CDR3. CDR3 amino acids: CASSLDRGGYEQYF. The CDR3, as DNA: TGTGCCAGCAGCTTAGACAGGGGAGGGTACGAGCAGTACTTC.

The chain employs TRBV10-3 and TRBJ2-3; TRBD2 matches 12 bases. Germline V CDR1 and CDR2: ENHRY, SYGVKD. With V trimmed by 6 bases and J by 5 bases, 6 bases remained unmatched. CDR3 length equals 15 residues. The DNA for the CDR3 is TGTGCCATCAGCAAACTAGCGGGAGGAGAAGATACGCAGTATTTT. It specifies CAISKLAGGEDTQYF.

The sample holds a few counts of this clonotype. This chain joins TRBV11-2 and TRBJ2-3; the D gene is possibly TRBD1 (6 bases). The germline gives CDR1 SGHAT, CDR2 FQNNGV. The ends were cut back, 5 bases at V and 3 bases at J, with 9 bases in the middle. The CDR3 spans 13 residues. CDR3 protein: CASSLGQTDTQYF. CDR3 nucleotide sequence: TGTGCCAGCAGCCTCGGACAGACAGATACGCAGTATTTT.

The V gene is TRBV19, the J gene TRBJ1-5, with D possibly matching TRBD1 (6 bases). This CDR3 is built from 15 residues. Germline CDR1 and CDR2: LNHDA and SQIVND (reference sequence). The V end lost 1 base, the J end lost 2 bases, and 9 bases lay between the germline ends. For the CDR3, the DNA is TGTGCCAGTAGTATAGGGGACAATCGCAATCAGCCCCAGCATTTT. Its protein product is CASSIGDNRNQPQHF.

The table lists this clonotype with many counts. This CDR3 is CASSPPDSGRGASTDTQYF. DNA for the CDR3: TGTGCCAGCAGCCCTCCAGATAGCGGGAGGGGTGCTAGCACAGATACGCAGTATTTT. The chain links TRBV28 to TRBJ2-3, with TRBD2 identical over 11 bases. This CDR3 has 19 amino acids. J gave up 0 bases and V 6 bases, and 14 bases lay outside the gene matches. Germline V lookup: CDR1 MDHEN, CDR2 SYDVKM.

This clonotype came up a few times. The rearrangement joins TRBV19 to TRBJ2-6; the D gene is possibly TRBD1 (5 bases). CDR1 and CDR2 from the germline V gene are LNHDA and SQIVND (reference sequence). The V and J ends lost 10 bases and 2 bases respectively, with 18 bases between them. CDR3 length equals 16 residues. The CDR3, as DNA: TGTGCCACCACCCAGGGTAAAATGGCTGGGGCCAACGTCCTGACTTTC. Protein product: CATTQGKMAGANVLTF.

The chain couples TRBV2 to TRBJ1-5; D not certain. V lost 5 bases to trimming and J lost 3 bases, with 20 bases between them. CDR1 SNHLY and CDR2 FYNNEI come from the germline V gene. This CDR3 contains 17 residues. The CDR3 reads CASSRRESFSYNQPQHF. For the CDR3, the DNA is TGTGCCAGCAGTAGGAGGGAGAGTTTTTCTTACAATCAGCCCCAGCATTTT.

On this clonotype itself: Since the CDR3 does not end with the conserved phenylalanine or tryptophan, this likely comes from a read error. The chain carries TRBV20-1 and TRBJ2-5; 8 nucleotides match TRBD1. Germline V gives CDR1 DFQATT, CDR2 SNEGSKA (reference sequence). CDR3 size: 13 residues. V gave up 5 bases and J gave up 5 bases; unmatched junction bases: 7. The CDR3 bases are TGCAGTGCTGAGGACAGGGTAGGGGAGACCCAGTACTCC. It specifies CSAEDRVGETQYS.

The chain combines TRBV3-1 with TRBJ2-2; D is ambiguous. CDR1 is LGHDT, CDR2 YNNKEL, per germline (reference sequence). V gave up 1 base and J gave up 6 bases, with 3 bases separating them. The CDR3 loop spans 12 amino acids. CDR3 loop: CASSQAAGELFF. CDR3 DNA sequence: TGTGCCAGCAGCCAAGCAGCCGGGGAGCTGTTTTTT.

The chain links TRBV25-1 to TRBJ1-1; TRBD1 agrees at 10 bases. This CDR3 has 15 amino acids. Unmatched junction bases numbered 10, after V lost 2 bases and J lost 10 bases. Germline CDR1 and CDR2: MGHDK and SYGVNS. In DNA form, the CDR3 reads TGTGCCAGCAGTGAACCGGGACAGGGGCTCCCGGGAGCTTTCTTT. It yields the protein CASSEPGQGLPGAFF.